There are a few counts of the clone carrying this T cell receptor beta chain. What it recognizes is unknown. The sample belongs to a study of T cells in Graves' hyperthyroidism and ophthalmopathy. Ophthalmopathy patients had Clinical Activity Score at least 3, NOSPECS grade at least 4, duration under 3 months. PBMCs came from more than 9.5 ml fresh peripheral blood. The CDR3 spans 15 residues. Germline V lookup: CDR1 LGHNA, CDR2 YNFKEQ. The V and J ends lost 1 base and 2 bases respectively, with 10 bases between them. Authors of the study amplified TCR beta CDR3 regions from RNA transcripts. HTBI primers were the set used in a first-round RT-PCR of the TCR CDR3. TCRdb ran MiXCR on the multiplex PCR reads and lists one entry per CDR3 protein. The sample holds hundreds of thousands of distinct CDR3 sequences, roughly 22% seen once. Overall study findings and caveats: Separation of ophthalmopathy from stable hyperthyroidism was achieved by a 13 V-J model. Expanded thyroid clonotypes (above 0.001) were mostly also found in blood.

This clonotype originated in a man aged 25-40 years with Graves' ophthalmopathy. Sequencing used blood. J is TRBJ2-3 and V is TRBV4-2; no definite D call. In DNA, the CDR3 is TGTGCCAGCAGCCAAGTAGGAGCCCCCACAGATACGCAGTATTTT. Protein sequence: CASSQVGAPTDTQYF.